This T cell receptor (beta chain) is drawn from a study of shared clonotypes between healthy human individuals. Regarding the study as a whole: It was observed that about 5% of naive CD4 clonotypes were shared across a few donors.

The CDR3 length is 14 residues. Germline CDR1 SGHNT, CDR2 YENEEA. V was shortened by 0 bases and J by 4 bases, with 8 bases between the two germline ends. Assay used: immunoSEQ multiplex PCR; TCRdb lists only in-frame clones, some missing. Among approximately 530,000 clones listed, 90% to 97% were seen once. In regard to this clone: Its antigen is as yet unknown.

The sample consisted of naive CD4+ T cells sorted from blood. Indicated subset: CD45RA+ positively selected. This chain connects TRBV11-3 to TRBJ2-3; D unclear. This clonotype was obtained from a woman aged 25 to 39 in good health. The CDR3 DNA reads as TGTGCCAGCAGCTTAGATTCGGTATCAGATACGCAGTATTTT. This gives the protein CASSLDSVSDTQYF.